What follows is one T cell receptor (beta chain) and its context. Profiling relied on immunoSEQ multiplex PCR, and the TCRdb table lists in-frame clones only, not all of them. The data hold more than 30,000 clones, with approximately 86% observed a single time. The data were taken from a study of multiple sclerosis patients with progressive multifocal leukoencephalopathy. Indicated time point: time of PML onset. The germline CDR1 and CDR2 sequences are LGHNA and YSLEER. With 0 bases removed from V and 5 bases from J, the gap between germline ends came to 13 bases. The CDR3 loop spans 15 amino acids. The source is a woman aged 35 to 49 with progressive multifocal leukoencephalopathy. The rearrangement joins TRBV4-3 to TRBJ2-5, with D hard to call. The sequencing used PBMCs, collected from a patient treated with natalizumab. Written as DNA, the CDR3 is TGCGCCAGCAGCCAAGATCACGGTCCTTGGGAGACCCAGTACTTC. Translated: CASSQDHGPWETQYF.